One and the same sample provided the 17 T cell receptor beta chains below, sequenced in a study of blood T cells in healthy people across ages. Next came a second PCR, run for roughly 6 to 11 cycles, which used a sample-barcoded 5' primer along with a J-beta primer mix. In TCRdb, the 5' RACE reads were re-called with MiXCR into one record per CDR3 protein. Of some 1,000,000 distinct CDR3 sequences listed, roughly 24% were seen once; the top ten hold around 0.75%. These data also featured in a second study, about T cells of mothers and their children.

Source material: blood. The receptor source for this set is a girl aged 2-10 years in good health.

The chain is built from TRBV6-5 and TRBJ1-2; TRBD1 is a possible D gene (6 bases). Per germline, CDR1 MNHEY and CDR2 SVGAGI. Trimming left V 6 bases short and J 9 bases short, with 17 bases between. The CDR3 consists of 13 residues. CDR3 sequence (DNA): TGTGCCAGCAGCCGCGACAGGCGAGGAAGCTACACCTTC. This translates into CASSRDRRGSYTF.

This clonotype was seen a few times. The chain links TRBV29-1 to TRBJ2-6; no firm D call. Deletions cut 1 base from V and 3 bases from J, with 4 bases between. Germline CDR1 and CDR2: SQVTM and ANQGSEA. CDR3 length: 13 residues. The CDR3 coding sequence is TGCAGCGTTGAAGGGCGTGGGGCCAACGTCCTGACTTTC. Its protein product is CSVEGRGANVLTF.

The chain carries TRBV20-1 and TRBJ2-5, with TRBD1 matching 9 bases. Germline V gene lookup returns CDR1 DFQATT and CDR2 SNEGSKA (reference sequence). Unmatched junction bases numbered 6, after V lost 4 bases and J lost 3 bases. There are 14 residues in the CDR3. The CDR3 DNA reads TGCAGTGCTATAGGACAGGGGCTAGAAGAGACCCAGTACTTC. Its protein is CSAIGQGLEETQYF.

Only a few counts were recorded for this clonotype. The chain employs TRBV7-3 and TRBJ2-3; D possibly uses TRBD1 or TRBD2 (6 bases each). Germline V gene lookup returns CDR1 SGHTA and CDR2 FQGTGA. The V end lost 2 bases, the J end lost 5 bases, and 11 bases lay between the germline ends. This CDR3 spans 14 amino acids. The CDR3 is CASSLRGLEDTQYF. Written as DNA, the CDR3 is TGTGCCAGCAGCTTACGGGGGCTCGAAGATACGCAGTATTTT.

This chain uses TRBV10-3 with TRBJ2-2; D possibly corresponds to TRBD2 (6 bases). CDR1 and CDR2 (germline): ENHRY, SYGVKD. With 2 bases removed from V and 4 bases from J, the gap between germline ends came to 14 bases. The CDR3 is 16 amino acids. CDR3 DNA sequence: TGTGCCATCAGTGAGGCCCTACGGGGGACCACCGGGGAGCTGTTTTTT. Amino acid sequence: CAISEALRGTTGELFF.

This clonotype was observed a handful of times. The chain recombines TRBV7-2 with TRBJ1-5, with a weak D call TRBD1 (6 bases). V was cut by 3 bases and J by 0 bases, with 9 bases left in between. The CDR3 spans 15 residues. CDR1 and CDR2 (germline): SGHTA, FQGNSA. This chain's CDR3 is CASSLGHFSNQPQHF. DNA of the CDR3: TGTGCCAGCAGCTTGGGACATTTTAGCAATCAGCCCCAGCATTTT.

The rearrangement links TRBV4-3 to TRBJ2-1, with TRBD2 identical over 8 bases. V shed 2 bases and J 4 bases; nucleotides not matched to a gene: 4. Germline CDR1 and CDR2: LGHNA and YSLEER. The CDR3 covers 15 residues. The CDR3 DNA sequence: TGCGCCAGCAGCCAATCCCAGCGGGGGTACAATGAGCAGTTCTTC. Protein product: CASSQSQRGYNEQFF.

Here the CDR3 DNA reads TGTGCCAGCAGCGCGATCCGGGACACGTCCTACGAGCAGTACTTC. This gives the protein CASSAIRDTSYEQYF. The chain carries TRBV7-2 and TRBJ2-5; D perhaps matches TRBD1 (6 bases). The J call may be mistaken, given a closer DNA end match to TRBJ2-7. From germline, CDR1 is SGHTA and CDR2 FQGNSA. The CDR3 extends over 15 amino acids.

In its sample, this clonotype was seen a few times. The chain links TRBV9 to TRBJ1-1; a possible D gene is TRBD1 (6 bases). V shed 1 base and J shed 3 bases, with 13 bases lying between them. The CDR3 is made up of 15 amino acids. The germline gives CDR1 SGDLS, CDR2 YYNGEE. For the CDR3, the DNA is TGTGCCAGCAGCGTATCCGGGACACCTCACACTGAAGCTTTCTTT. Protein sequence: CASSVSGTPHTEAFF. Filled out from reference TRBV9 and TRBJ1-1, the complete variable domain reads DSGVTQTPKHLITATGQRVTLRCSPRSGDLSVYWYQQSLDQGLQFLIQYYNGEERAKGNILERFSAQQFPDLHSELNLSSLELGDSALYFCASSVSGTPHTEAFFGQGTRLTVV.

The V and J genes are TRBV12-3 or TRBV12-4 and TRBJ2-2; 7 bases align to TRBD1. V lost 6 bases, J lost 10 bases, and 5 bases stayed unmatched. The CDR3 runs 12 residues. The CDR3 region is CASSLQGEELFF. In DNA form, the CDR3 reads TGTGCCAGCAGCCTCCAGGGGGAGGAGCTGTTTTTT.

This clonotype has just a few counts. This chain connects TRBV7-2 to TRBJ2-1; D is uncertain. The germline V gene encodes CDR1 SGHTA and CDR2 FQGNSA. Trimming stripped 6 bases from V and 0 bases from J, with 15 bases between. The CDR3 spans 16 residues. The CDR3 sequence: CASSLVWRSSYNEQFF. The CDR3, as DNA: TGTGCCAGCAGTTTGGTGTGGCGAAGCTCCTACAATGAGCAGTTCTTC.

This chain's CDR3 is CASSPKMQYGYTF. In DNA, the CDR3 is TGCGCCAGCAGCCCCAAAATGCAGTATGGCTACACCTTC. The chain uses TRBV4-1 and TRBJ1-2; no definite D call. The CDR3 is 13 residues long. V lost 4 bases and J lost 5, with 11 bases in between. Germline V gene lookup returns CDR1 MGHRA and CDR2 YSYEKL.

The genes are TRBV10-2 and TRBJ2-7, with 14 bases matching TRBD2. There are 16 residues in the CDR3. Germline-derived CDR1 and CDR2 are WSHSY and SAAADI. Trimming took 5 bases from V and 3 from J; bases not matched to a gene: 6. CDR3 bases: TGCGCCAGCAGTTCTCCGGGACTAGCGGGGGTCTACGAGCAGTACTTC. Protein sequence: CASSSPGLAGVYEQYF.

Only a few counts were recorded for this clonotype. The V call is TRBV27, the J call TRBJ2-7; D gene unclear. Per germline, CDR1 MNHEY and CDR2 SMNVEV (reference sequence). The length of the CDR3 is 14 residues. V was clipped by 0 bases and J by 7 bases, with 13 bases between them. CDR3 amino acids: CASSLSVRVGEQYF. The CDR3 coding sequence is TGTGCCAGCAGTTTATCGGTCCGGGTGGGAGAGCAGTACTTC.

The J gene is TRBJ1-2, the V gene TRBV6-6; D ambiguous. The CDR3 consists of 15 residues. Trimming removed 7 bases at V and 2 bases at J, with 17 bases between. CDR1 is MNHNY, CDR2 SVGAGI, per germline (reference sequence). The CDR3, as DNA: TGTGCCAGCAAACACCGCGGGAGAGACAACTATGGCTACACCTTC. Its protein product is CASKHRGRDNYGYTF.

This clonotype came up a few times. CDR3 amino acids: CASSPSGVRETQYF. CDR3 bases: TGTGCCAGCAGCCCATCTGGAGTGCGAGAGACCCAGTACTTC. The V call is TRBV7-9, the J call TRBJ2-5; D call uncertain. The CDR3 has 14 amino acids. Germline assignment: CDR1 SEHNR and CDR2 FQNEAQ (reference sequence). V lost 5 bases, J lost 4 bases, and 14 bases lay in between.

The chain uses TRBV5-1 and TRBJ2-7, with 13 positions matching TRBD2. The CDR3 has 18 residues. CDR1 and CDR2 from the germline V gene are SGHRS and YFSETQ. With V trimmed by 6 bases and J by 6 bases, 18 bases remained unmatched. CDR3 DNA sequence: TGCGCCAGCACCCGAGGGGACAGAGGGACTAGCGGGACAGGCGAGCAGTACTTC. Its protein is CASTRGDRGTSGTGEQYF.